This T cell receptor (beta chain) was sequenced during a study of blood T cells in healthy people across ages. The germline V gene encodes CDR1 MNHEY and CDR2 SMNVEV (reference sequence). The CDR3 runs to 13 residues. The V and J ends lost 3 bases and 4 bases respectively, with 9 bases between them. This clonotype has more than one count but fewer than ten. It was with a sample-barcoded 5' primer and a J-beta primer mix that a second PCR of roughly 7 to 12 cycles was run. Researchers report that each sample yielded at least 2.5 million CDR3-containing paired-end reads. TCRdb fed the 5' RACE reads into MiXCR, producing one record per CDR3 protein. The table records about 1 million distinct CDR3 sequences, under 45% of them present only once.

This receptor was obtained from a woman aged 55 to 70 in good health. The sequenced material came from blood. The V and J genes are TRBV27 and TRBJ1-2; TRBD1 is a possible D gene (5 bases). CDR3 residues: CASSFGRAYGYTF. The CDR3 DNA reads TGTGCCAGCAGTTTTGGCAGGGCCTATGGCTACACCTTC.